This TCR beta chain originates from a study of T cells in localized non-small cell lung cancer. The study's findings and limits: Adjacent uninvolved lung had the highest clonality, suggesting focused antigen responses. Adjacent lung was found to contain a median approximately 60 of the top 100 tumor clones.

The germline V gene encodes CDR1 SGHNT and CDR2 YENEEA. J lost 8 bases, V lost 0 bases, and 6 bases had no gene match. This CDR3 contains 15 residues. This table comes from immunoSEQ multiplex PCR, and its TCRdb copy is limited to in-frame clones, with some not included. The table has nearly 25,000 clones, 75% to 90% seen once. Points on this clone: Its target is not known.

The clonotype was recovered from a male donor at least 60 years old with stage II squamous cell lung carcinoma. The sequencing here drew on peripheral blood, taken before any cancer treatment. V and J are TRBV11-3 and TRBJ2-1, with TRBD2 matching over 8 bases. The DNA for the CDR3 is TGTGCCAGCAGCTTAGAGGGGACTAGAGGGCATGAGCAGTTCTTC. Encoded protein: CASSLEGTRGHEQFF.